This T cell receptor (beta chain) came from a study of CD8+ T cells in alopecia areata. The sequencing template was cDNA reverse transcribed from extracted RNA. Method: immunoSEQ multiplex PCR; TCRdb's copy keeps in-frame clones and lacks some. The sample lists 130,000 or so clones; about 50% were seen once. Germline V gene sequence: CDR1 SGHTA, CDR2 FQGTGA. V lost 5 bases, J lost 4 bases, and 14 bases lay in between. This CDR3 is 14 amino acids long. This clone has more than one count but fewer than ten. Antigen unknown. Study outcomes and limitations: Normal skin contains resident alphabeta T cells, and these are also sequenced in scalp samples. Higher clonality was seen in lesional scalp than in normal scalp, especially in alopecia totalis/universalis.

The material sequenced was NKG2D-low CD8+ T cells sorted from blood. The chain has TRBV7-3 and TRBJ2-5; perhaps TRBD1 as D (6 bases). The source of this sequence is a human donor with alopecia areata. CDR3 sequence (DNA): TGTGCCAGCAGCCCCACAGGGCCCCCAGAGACCCAGTACTTC. Protein: CASSPTGPPETQYF.